Below are 5 T cell receptor beta chains sequenced from a single sample in a study of blood T cell repertoires in COVID-19. The data were produced by immunoSEQ multiplex PCR, yet TCRdb's version contains in-frame clones alone and is incomplete. Counted here are about 71,000 clones, 70% to 90% occurring once; the ten biggest clones make up under 8%. Sequenced material: peripheral blood. The receptors were sampled from a man aged 45 to 65 with active COVID-19.

The rearrangement uses TRBV5-5 and TRBJ1-5; 11 bases match TRBD1. Germline loops: CDR1 SGHKS, CDR2 YYEKEE (reference sequence). Trimming at V came to 4 bases and at J to 3 bases, leaving 9 bases not matched to a gene. The length of the CDR3 is 17 residues. CDR3 residues: CASSVAGTGGYNQPQHF. The CDR3 region has the DNA TGTGCCAGCAGCGTAGCCGGGACAGGGGGTTACAATCAGCCCCAGCATTTT.

This chain links TRBV11-3 with TRBJ2-2; 11 bases match TRBD2. The ends lost 5 bases at V and 4 bases at J; junction bases unmatched: 3. Germline assignment: CDR1 SGHNT and CDR2 YENEEA. CDR3 size: 15 residues. The CDR3 DNA sequence: TGTGCCAGCAGCCCGGGACTAGCGGCCACCGGGGAGCTGTTTTTT. Translated, it gives CASSPGLAATGELFF.

This clone came up once. The gene calls are TRBV12-3 or TRBV12-4 and TRBJ2-7; the D gene is possibly TRBD1 (5 bases). V lost 3 bases, J lost 3 bases, and 6 bases lay in between. CDR3 length: 12 residues. This CDR3 reads CASSFDSYEQYF. The CDR3 nucleotides are TGTGCCAGCAGTTTCGACAGCTACGAGCAGTACTTC.

The chain is built from TRBV7-2 and TRBJ2-1; the match to TRBD2 covers 13 bases. After removal of 4 bases from V and 9 bases from J, the junction contained 9 bases not matched to a gene. Germline-derived CDR1 and CDR2 are SGHTA and FQGNSA. This CDR3 has 16 amino acids. The CDR3 here is CASSSGLAGVKGEQFF. In DNA form, the CDR3 reads TGTGCCAGCAGCTCCGGACTAGCGGGAGTTAAGGGTGAGCAGTTCTTC. Supplemented by reference TRBV7-2 and TRBJ2-1, the full variable domain reads GAGVSQSPSNKVTEKGKDVELRCDPISGHTALYWYRQSLGQGLEFLIYFQGNSAPDKSGLPSDRFSAERTGGSVSTLTIQRTQQEDSAVYLCASSSGLAGVKGEQFFGPGTRLTVL.

CDR3 sequence reads: CASSRDGDTQYF. For the CDR3, the DNA is TGTGCCAGCAGCCGAGACGGGGATACGCAGTATTTT. The J gene is TRBJ2-3, the V gene TRBV6-5; D unresolved. The CDR3 sequence is 12 residues long. Germline values: CDR1 MNHEY, CDR2 SVGAGI. The V end was cut by 6 bases, the J end by 6 bases, with 10 bases between.